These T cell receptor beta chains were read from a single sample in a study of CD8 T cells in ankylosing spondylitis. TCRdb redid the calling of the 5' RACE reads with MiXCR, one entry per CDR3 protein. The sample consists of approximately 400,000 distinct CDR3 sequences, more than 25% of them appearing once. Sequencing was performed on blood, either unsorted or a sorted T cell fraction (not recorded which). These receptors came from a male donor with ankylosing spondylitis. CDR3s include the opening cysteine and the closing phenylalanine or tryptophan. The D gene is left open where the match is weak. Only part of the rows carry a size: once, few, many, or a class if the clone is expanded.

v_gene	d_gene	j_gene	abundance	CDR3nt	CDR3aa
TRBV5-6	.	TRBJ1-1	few	TGTGCCAGCAGCTTGGCGGTGGCGGGGCGTGAAGCTTTCTTT	CASSLAVAGREAFF
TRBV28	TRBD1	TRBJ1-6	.	TGTGCCAGCGGACTCGGGACAGGGGGCGCTACACGTTCACCCCTCCACTTT	CASGLGTGGATRSPLHF
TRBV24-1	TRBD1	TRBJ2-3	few	TGTGCCACCAGCGACAGGGGTAGTCCCCTCACAGATACGCAGTATTTT	CATSDRGSPLTDTQYF
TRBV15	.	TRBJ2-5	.	TGTGCCACCAGCAGAGACCCGGGGGCTGAGACCCAGTACTTC	CATSRDPGAETQYF
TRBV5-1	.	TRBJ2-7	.	TGCGCCAGCAGCTTCCCGACGGGGGAGGTCCCCTCCTCAGAGCAGTACTTC	CASSFPTGEVPSSEQYF
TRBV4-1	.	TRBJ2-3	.	TGCGCCAGCAGCCCTAATACGGGGGAGTTCCCAGATACGCAGTATTTT	CASSPNTGEFPDTQYF
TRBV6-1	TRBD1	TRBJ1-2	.	TGTGGGGACAGGGGGCGCGGCAACTATGGCTACACCTTC	CGDRGRGNYGYTF
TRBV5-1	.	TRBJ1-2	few	TGCGCCAGCAGCTTGGAACGGCCAGATACTAACTATGGCTACACCTTC	CASSLERPDTNYGYTF
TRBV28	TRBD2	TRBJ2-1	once	TGTGCCATTAGCGGGAGAGTCTACAATGAGCAGTTCTTC	CAISGRVYNEQFF
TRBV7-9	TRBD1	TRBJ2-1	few	TGTGCCAGCAGCCTGAGATTGGGACAGGGAGGTGAGCAGTTCTTC	CASSLRLGQGGEQFF
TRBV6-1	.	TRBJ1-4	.	TGTGCCAGCAGTGTGGACTTCTTGAATGAAAAACTGTTTTTT	CASSVDFLNEKLFF
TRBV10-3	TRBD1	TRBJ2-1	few	TGTGCCATCAGAAACACGGACAGGGGGCTGAACAATGAGCAGTTCTTC	CAIRNTDRGLNNEQFF
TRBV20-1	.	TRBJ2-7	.	TGCAGTGCTAGAGATGGAAAGATATTTTCCTACGAGCAGTACTTC	CSARDGKIFSYEQYF
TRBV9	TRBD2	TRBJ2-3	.	TGTGCCAGCAGCGCTCTAGCGGGAGCCACAGATACGCAGTATTTT	CASSALAGATDTQYF
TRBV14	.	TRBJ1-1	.	TGTGCCAGCAGCTTTCGAGGGGCGGTGAACACTGAAGCTTTCTTT	CASSFRGAVNTEAFF
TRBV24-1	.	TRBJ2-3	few	TGTGCCACCAGTGATGAAGGACAGGGAGGGGGCACAGATACGCAGTATTTT	CATSDEGQGGGTDTQYF
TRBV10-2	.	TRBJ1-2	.	TGCGCCAGCATGGAAGGGCCCTATGGCTACACCTTC	CASMEGPYGYTF
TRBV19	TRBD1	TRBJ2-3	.	TGTGCCAGCCGCCCCTGGGACAGGTTGGATACGCAGTATTTT	CASRPWDRLDTQYF
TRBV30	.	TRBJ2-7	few	TGTGCCTGGGTAAGGAGCTCCTACGAGCAGTACTTC	CAWVRSSYEQYF
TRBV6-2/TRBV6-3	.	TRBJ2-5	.	TGTGCCAGCAGAAACAGGGCGCAAGAGACCCAGTACTTC	CASRNRAQETQYF
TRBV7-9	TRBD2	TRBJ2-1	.	TGTGCCAGCAGCTCAGGTACTAGCGGACCTTTGACTGAGCAGTTCTTC	CASSSGTSGPLTEQFF
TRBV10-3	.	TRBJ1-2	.	TGTGCCATCAGTGATTTCGACAGCGGCGGCCTCTTTGGCTACACCTTC	CAISDFDSGGLFGYTF
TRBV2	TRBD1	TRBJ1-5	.	TGTGCCAGCAGTGCCAGGGGGATCAATCAGCCCCAGCATTTT	CASSARGINQPQHF
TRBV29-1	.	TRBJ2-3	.	TGCAGCGTTGTATCCAGGTCTAGCACAGATACGCAGTATTTT	CSVVSRSSTDTQYF
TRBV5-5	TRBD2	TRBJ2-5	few	TGTGCCAGCAGCTCCTACGGGACTAGCACCTCGTACCAAGAGACCCAGTACTTC	CASSSYGTSTSYQETQYF
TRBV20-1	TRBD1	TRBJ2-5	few	TGCAGTGCCGCGACAGGGGCGCCGACCCAGTACTTC	CSAATGAPTQYF
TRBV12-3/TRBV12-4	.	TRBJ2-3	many	TGTGCCAGCAGTTTATCGGCAGGGGGCACAGATACGCAGTATTTT	CASSLSAGGTDTQYF
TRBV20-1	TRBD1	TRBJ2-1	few	TGCAGTGCTAGCGCCGGGACAGGCTACAATGAGCAGTTCTTC	CSASAGTGYNEQFF
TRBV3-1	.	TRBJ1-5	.	TGTGCCAGCAGCCAAGTGGGCCTAGGGCAGCCCCAGCATTTT	CASSQVGLGQPQHF
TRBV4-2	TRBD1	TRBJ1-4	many	TGTGCCAGCAGCCAACGCGGGACAGGGGCAACTAATGAAAAACTGTTTTTT	CASSQRGTGATNEKLFF
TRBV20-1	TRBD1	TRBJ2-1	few	TGCAGTGCAAACCAGGGGGCGAATGAGCAGTTCTTC	CSANQGANEQFF
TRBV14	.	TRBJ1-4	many	TGTGCCAGCAGCCAAAACACAGGAGCAACTAATGAAAAACTGTTTTTT	CASSQNTGATNEKLFF
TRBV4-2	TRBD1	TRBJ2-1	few	TGTGCCAGCAGCCGTTACAGGGGAAATGAGCAGTTCTTC	CASSRYRGNEQFF
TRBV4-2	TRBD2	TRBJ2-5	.	TGTGCCAGCAGCCAAGATTCTAGCGGGAGATTTTTGGAGACCCAGTACTTC	CASSQDSSGRFLETQYF
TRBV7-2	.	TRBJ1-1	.	TGTGCCAGCAGCTTAGCGATCCAGGGCGGAACTGAAGCTTTCTTT	CASSLAIQGGTEAFF
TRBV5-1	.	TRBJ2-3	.	TGCGCCAGCAGCCCCGGGACACCGAGCACAGATACGCAGTATTTT	CASSPGTPSTDTQYF
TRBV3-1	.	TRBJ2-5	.	TGTGCCAGCACCCCCGCTCCCCTAACCAGGGGTGAGACCCAGTACTTC	CASTPAPLTRGETQYF
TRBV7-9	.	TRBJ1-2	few	TGTGCCAGCAGCTCGAGTGGGACTAACTATGGCTACACCTTC	CASSSSGTNYGYTF
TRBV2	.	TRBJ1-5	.	TGTGCCAGCAGTGATTCCCAATGGCCCCAGCATTTT	CASSDSQWPQHF
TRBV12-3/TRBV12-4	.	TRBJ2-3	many	TGTGCCAGCAGCCGCAGCGGAGGATGGGGGACAGATACGCAGTATTTT	CASSRSGGWGTDTQYF
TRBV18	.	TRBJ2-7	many	TGTGCCAGCTCACCACCGCTAGGGCAGGCCTACGAGCAGTACTTC	CASSPPLGQAYEQYF
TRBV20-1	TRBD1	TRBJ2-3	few	TGCAGTGCTTCCCACCTAGGGACAGGGTATAATACAGATACGCAGTATTTT	CSASHLGTGYNTDTQYF
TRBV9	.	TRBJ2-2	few	TGTGCCAGCAGCCCAAGGACAGACTCGAACACCGGGGAGCTGTTTTTT	CASSPRTDSNTGELFF
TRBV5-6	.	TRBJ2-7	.	TGTGCCAGCAGTTCAGGGGCCGAGCAGTACTTC	CASSSGAEQYF
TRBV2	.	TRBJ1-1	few	TGTGCCAGCACGCCACCGGGCGCCTTAAGTGAAGCTTTCTTT	CASTPPGALSEAFF
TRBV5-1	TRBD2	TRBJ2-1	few	TGCGCCAGCAGCTTGCGGCTAGCGGGAGGGCCGGGTGCAGTGGATGAGCAGTTCTTC	CASSLRLAGGPGAVDEQFF